A single sample is the source of the 3 T cell receptor beta chains below, sequenced in a study of T cell responses to AZD1222 COVID-19 vaccine. Clones were sequenced by immunoSEQ multiplex PCR, and TCRdb holds only the in-frame ones, with some missing. This table holds roughly 150,000 clones, more than 80% found once. Sample: peripheral blood, taken on day 0 of AZD1222 vaccination. The receptors here all came from an adult in good health.

The chain employs TRBV19 and TRBJ1-1; D is ambiguous. V was pared by 1 base and J by 5 bases, with 8 bases between. This CDR3 is 13 amino acids long. The germline gives CDR1 LNHDA, CDR2 SQIVND (reference sequence). The CDR3 nucleotides read TGTGCCAGTAGTATAGGCGAAGGGACTGAAGCTTTCTTT. Translation: CASSIGEGTEAFF. The full variable domain, in which reference TRBV19 and TRBJ1-1 provide the parts outside the CDR3, is DGGITQSPKYLFRKEGQNVTLSCEQNLNHDAMYWYRQDPGQGLRLIYYSQIVNDFQKGDIAEGYSVSREKKESFPLTVTSAQKNPTAFYLCASSIGEGTEAFFGQGTRLTVV.

The chain couples TRBV9 to TRBJ1-5, with no clear D. Trimming cost V 0 bases and J 3 bases, with 10 bases left between them. This CDR3 comprises 15 residues. CDR1 and CDR2 from the germline V gene are SGDLS and YYNGEE. This CDR3 is CASSVVDHPNQPQHF. CDR3 nucleotides: TGTGCCAGCAGCGTAGTAGATCACCCCAATCAGCCCCAGCATTTT.

The V call is TRBV3-1 (or the pseudogene TRBV3-2), the J call TRBJ1-1; D gene unclear. CDR1 and CDR2 (germline): LGHDT, YNNKEL (reference sequence). The CDR3 runs 15 residues. Trimming pared 1 base from V and 3 bases from J, leaving 12 bases between. The CDR3 nucleotides are TGTGCCAGCAGCCAAGTGGAGCTGGGCGACACTGAAGCTTTCTTT. Translating gives CASSQVELGDTEAFF.